This T cell receptor beta chain was sequenced for a study of blood T cell repertoires in COVID-19. Trimming took 4 bases from V and 4 from J; bases not matched to a gene: 5. This CDR3 contains 15 residues. CDR1 and CDR2 (germline): KGHSH, LQKENI. Per the authors' pipeline: Amplified reference gene primers provided the basis for estimating nucleated cell counts. Sequenced by immunoSEQ multiplex PCR; TCRdb stores in-frame clones only, minus some. That table supplies the V and J calls and clone size; D and trimming were determined from the DNA. The sample includes about 280,000 clones, roughly 89% of them seen just once.

The chain carries TRBV18 and TRBJ1-4; 8 bases line up with TRBD1. The sample taken for sequencing was peripheral blood. The sequence came from a woman between 25 and 40 years old with COVID-19, enrolled during active disease. CDR3: CASSQTGGSNEKLFF. In DNA, the CDR3 is TGTGCCAGCTCACAAACAGGGGGGAGTAATGAAAAACTGTTTTTT.